These T cell receptor beta chains were read from a single sample in a study of CD8 T cells in Susac syndrome. A single record per CDR3 protein comes from TCRdb applying MiXCR to the immunoSEQ multiplex PCR reads. The profile shows about 210,000 distinct CDR3 sequences, 95% of them singletons. The material sequenced was CD4+ T cells from PBMCs. These receptors were taken from a human donor with multiple sclerosis. Each CDR3 is given with its conserved first and last residue. The D gene is left open where the match is weak. Rows may omit the clone size; those that give it use once, few, many or a size class.

D: NA; size: NA; J: TRBJ2-7; V: TRBV13; CDR3: CASSLRGGRIHEQYF; DNA: TGTGCCAGCAGCCTACGTGGGGGGCGCATCCACGAGCAGTACTTC
D: NA; size: NA; J: TRBJ1-2; V: TRBV28; CDR3: CASSLDPYGYTF; DNA: TGTGCCAGCAGTTTAGACCCTTATGGCTACACCTTC
D: TRBD1; size: NA; J: TRBJ2-5; V: TRBV12-5; CDR3: CASGPRTGSETQYF; DNA: TGTGCTAGTGGTCCCCGGACAGGCTCGGAGACCCAGTACTTC
D: NA; size: once; J: TRBJ2-2; V: TRBV27; CDR3: CASSSFTGELFF; DNA: TGTGCCAGCAGTTCTTTCACCGGGGAGCTGTTTTTT
D: TRBD1; size: NA; J: TRBJ1-2; V: TRBV20-1; CDR3: CSASITGGRHYGYTF; DNA: TGCAGTGCGTCAATCACAGGGGGTAGGCACTATGGCTACACCTTC
D: TRBD1; size: NA; J: TRBJ2-5; V: TRBV29-1; CDR3: CSVPPRTGLTETQYF; DNA: TGCAGCGTTCCCCCCCGGACAGGGTTGACGGAGACCCAGTACTTC
D: NA; size: NA; J: TRBJ2-3; V: TRBV3-1; CDR3: CASTGRNTQYF; DNA: TGTGCCAGCACGGGAAGGAATACGCAGTATTTT
D: NA; size: NA; J: TRBJ1-1; V: TRBV7-9; CDR3: CASSFTGRAGTEAFF; DNA: TGTGCCAGCAGCTTTACGGGCAGGGCGGGCACTGAAGCTTTCTTT
D: NA; size: NA; J: TRBJ1-3; V: TRBV4-3; CDR3: CASSRQTYRNTIYF; DNA: TGCGCCAGCAGCCGGCAAACCTATCGAAACACCATATATTTT
D: TRBD1; size: NA; J: TRBJ1-2; V: TRBV12-3/TRBV12-4; CDR3: CASSPGQGAYYGYTF; DNA: TGTGCCAGCAGTCCGGGACAGGGGGCTTACTATGGCTACACCTTC
D: TRBD1; size: NA; J: TRBJ2-3; V: TRBV20-1; CDR3: CSALGQGAAIDTQYF; DNA: TGCAGTGCTCTAGGACAGGGGGCTGCCATAGATACGCAGTATTTT
D: TRBD1; size: NA; J: TRBJ1-5; V: TRBV30; CDR3: CVQSRDRGSNQPQHF; DNA: TGTGTCCAGAGCCGGGACAGGGGTTCCAATCAGCCCCAGCATTTT
D: NA; size: NA; J: TRBJ2-3; V: TRBV11-1; CDR3: CASNTGRDTPTDTQYF; DNA: TGTGCCAGCAATACGGGGAGAGACACACCCACAGATACGCAGTATTTT
D: NA; size: NA; J: TRBJ2-7; V: TRBV15; CDR3: CATSTSSGLAEQYF; DNA: TGTGCCACCAGCACCTCCTCAGGGTTGGCGGAGCAGTACTTC
D: TRBD1; size: once; J: TRBJ2-7; V: TRBV20-1; CDR3: CSAIRGQEPYEQYF; DNA: TGCAGTGCCATCCGAGGACAGGAACCATACGAGCAGTACTTC
D: NA; size: NA; J: TRBJ2-1; V: TRBV20-1; CDR3: CSASQPVTGYNEQFF; DNA: TGCAGTGCTAGTCAGCCAGTTACCGGCTACAATGAGCAGTTCTTC
D: NA; size: NA; J: TRBJ1-1; V: TRBV12-3/TRBV12-4; CDR3: CASSPGFAGNTEAFF; DNA: TGTGCCAGCAGCCCTGGTTTCGCTGGGAACACTGAAGCTTTCTTT
D: NA; size: few; J: TRBJ2-7; V: TRBV4-2; CDR3: CASSQDLLDYEQYF; DNA: TGTGCCAGCAGCCAAGACCTTTTGGACTACGAGCAGTACTTC
D: NA; size: once; J: TRBJ1-1; V: TRBV20-1; CDR3: CSASPTAGAEAFF; DNA: TGCAGTGCTAGCCCGACGGCGGGGGCTGAAGCTTTCTTT
D: NA; size: few; J: TRBJ1-2; V: TRBV28; CDR3: CASSQSYGYTF; DNA: TGTGCCAGCAGTCAGTCCTATGGCTACACCTTC
D: TRBD1; size: NA; J: TRBJ2-1; V: TRBV6-2/TRBV6-3; CDR3: CASSQQGADYNEQFF; DNA: TGTGCCAGCAGTCAACAGGGGGCGGACTACAATGAGCAGTTCTTC
D: NA; size: NA; J: TRBJ2-7; V: TRBV9; CDR3: CASSVGLNSYEQYF; DNA: TGTGCCAGCAGCGTGGGTCTGAACTCCTACGAGCAGTACTTC
D: NA; size: NA; J: TRBJ1-5; V: TRBV28; CDR3: CASARLSNQPQHF; DNA: TGTGCCAGCGCGAGGCTTAGCAATCAGCCCCAGCATTTT
D: TRBD1; size: NA; J: TRBJ2-1; V: TRBV5-1; CDR3: CASSHPGQGYNEQFF; DNA: TGCGCCAGCAGTCACCCGGGACAGGGCTACAATGAGCAGTTCTTC
D: TRBD2; size: NA; J: TRBJ2-4; V: TRBV11-2; CDR3: CASSSPGLPNIQYF; DNA: TGTGCCAGCAGCTCGCCGGGACTACCAAACATTCAGTACTTC
D: TRBD1; size: NA; J: TRBJ2-7; V: TRBV5-1; CDR3: CASSKDRGLSYEQYF; DNA: TGCGCCAGCAGCAAAGACAGGGGGCTCTCCTACGAGCAGTACTTC
D: NA; size: NA; J: TRBJ1-2; V: TRBV3-1; CDR3: CASSQRVYYGYTF; DNA: TGTGCCAGCAGCCAAAGGGTCTACTATGGCTACACCTTC
D: TRBD1; size: NA; J: TRBJ1-1; V: TRBV29-1; CDR3: CSALDRGPGTEAFF; DNA: TGCAGCGCCCTGGACAGGGGGCCGGGGACTGAAGCTTTCTTT
D: TRBD1; size: NA; J: TRBJ2-7; V: TRBV6-5; CDR3: CASSYTQGAYEQYF; DNA: TGTGCCAGCAGTTACACCCAGGGGGCTTACGAGCAGTACTTC
D: TRBD2; size: NA; J: TRBJ2-7; V: TRBV9; CDR3: CASSVSGTSGTYEQYF; DNA: TGTGCCAGCAGCGTGTCCGGGACTAGCGGTACCTACGAGCAGTACTTC
D: TRBD1; size: NA; J: TRBJ2-2; V: TRBV12-3/TRBV12-4; CDR3: CASSPGQPNTGELFF; DNA: TGTGCCAGCAGTCCGGGACAGCCGAACACCGGGGAGCTGTTTTTT
D: TRBD1; size: NA; J: TRBJ2-3; V: TRBV24-1; CDR3: CATSDPGTGTDTQYF; DNA: TGTGCCACCAGTGATCCCGGGACAGGCACAGATACGCAGTATTTT
D: NA; size: NA; J: TRBJ2-5; V: TRBV30; CDR3: CAWRYQETQYF; DNA: TGTGCCTGGCGGTACCAAGAGACCCAGTACTTC
D: TRBD1; size: NA; J: TRBJ1-4; V: TRBV3-1; CDR3: CASSQVGTANEKLFF; DNA: TGTGCCAGCAGCCAAGTCGGGACAGCTAATGAAAAACTGTTTTTT
D: NA; size: NA; J: TRBJ2-5; V: TRBV6-1; CDR3: CASSPGRGPQGETQYF; DNA: TGTGCCAGCAGCCCCGGGCGGGGGCCCCAGGGCGAGACCCAGTACTTC
D: NA; size: NA; J: TRBJ2-7; V: TRBV20-1; CDR3: CSARSLDEQYF; DNA: TGCAGTGCTAGATCCCTTGACGAGCAGTACTTC
D: NA; size: NA; J: TRBJ2-7; V: TRBV27; CDR3: CASSLLAPGPYEQYF; DNA: TGTGCCAGCAGTTTGTTAGCGCCAGGCCCCTACGAGCAGTACTTC
D: TRBD2; size: NA; J: TRBJ2-3; V: TRBV20-1; CDR3: CSARGSGGAEDTQYF; DNA: TGCAGTGCTAGAGGTAGCGGGGGGGCCGAAGATACGCAGTATTTT
D: TRBD2; size: NA; J: TRBJ2-1; V: TRBV27; CDR3: CASSSGTSNEQFF; DNA: TGTGCCAGCAGTTCAGGGACTAGTAATGAGCAGTTCTTC
D: TRBD2; size: NA; J: TRBJ2-1; V: TRBV7-9; CDR3: CASRRGLDNEQFF; DNA: TGTGCCAGCAGGAGGGGACTAGACAATGAGCAGTTCTTC
D: TRBD2; size: NA; J: TRBJ2-1; V: TRBV12-3/TRBV12-4; CDR3: CASSSGTSGRRRNEQFF; DNA: TGTGCCAGCAGTTCCGGGACTAGCGGGAGGCGACGGAATGAGCAGTTCTTC
D: TRBD1; size: NA; J: TRBJ2-7; V: TRBV20-1; CDR3: CSARQTGSYSYEQYF; DNA: TGCAGTGCTAGACAGACAGGGTCCTATTCCTACGAGCAGTACTTC
D: TRBD2; size: NA; J: TRBJ2-7; V: TRBV28; CDR3: CASSSPGLAGVQYF; DNA: TGTGCCAGCAGTTCTCCGGGACTAGCGGGGGTGCAGTACTTC
D: TRBD2; size: NA; J: TRBJ2-1; V: TRBV30; CDR3: CAWSLPGTSQRRFF; DNA: TGTGCCTGGAGTCTTCCTGGGACTAGCCAAAGACGGTTCTTC
D: TRBD1; size: NA; J: TRBJ1-2; V: TRBV29-1; CDR3: CSVGDRDHGYTF; DNA: TGCAGCGTTGGCGACAGGGATCACGGCTACACCTTC
D: NA; size: NA; J: TRBJ2-5; V: TRBV6-1; CDR3: CASRRSAQETQYF; DNA: TGTGCCAGCAGGAGGAGCGCCCAAGAGACCCAGTACTTC
D: NA; size: NA; J: TRBJ2-7; V: TRBV25-1; CDR3: CASSEFASSYEQYF; DNA: TGTGCCAGCAGTGAATTCGCAAGCTCCTACGAGCAGTACTTC
D: NA; size: once; J: TRBJ2-2; V: TRBV3-1; CDR3: CASSASQWTGELFF; DNA: TGTGCCAGCAGCGCCTCTCAGTGGACCGGGGAGCTGTTTTTT
D: NA; size: NA; J: TRBJ2-7; V: TRBV15; CDR3: CATSRVGGEQYF; DNA: TGTGCCACCAGCAGAGTTGGTGGGGAGCAGTACTTC
D: NA; size: NA; J: TRBJ2-3; V: TRBV12-5; CDR3: CASGYGTDTQYF; DNA: TGTGCTAGTGGTTATGGCACAGATACGCAGTATTTT